This T cell receptor (beta chain) comes out of a study of blood T cell repertoires in COVID-19. Whole-study context: Samples of COVID-19 (acute and convalescent) were obtained from the United States, Italy and Spain.

The J segment lost 9 bases and the V segment lost 6 bases, leaving 8 bases of the junction unmatched. The V gene's germline CDR1 is MNHEY and CDR2 SVGAGI. This CDR3 has 15 residues. TCRdb's copy holds only in-frame clones and misses some; the assay was immunoSEQ multiplex PCR. This sample carries 150,000 to 200,000 clones, roughly 83% of them seen once, and the ten largest clones take more than 4.5%. The sequencing sample was made of PBMCs or T cells enriched from blood (not recorded which). The chain combines TRBV6-5 with TRBJ2-1, with 13 positions matching TRBD2. The TCR comes from a man in his 70s who had been exposed to COVID-19. The CDR3 is CASSSGLAGRSEQFF. CDR3 bases: TGTGCCAGCAGCTCGGGACTAGCGGGACGTAGTGAGCAGTTCTTC.